This T cell receptor beta chain was recovered during a study of blood T cells in healthy people across ages. Study conclusions and caveats: Older age coincided with a roughly linear decline in TCR beta diversity per million T cells.

This clonotype was detected ten times or more. No antigen is known for it. Primed by a sample-barcoded 5' primer and a J-beta primer mix, a second PCR proceeded for about 7 to 11 cycles. MiXCR, run by TCRdb on the 5' RACE reads, gives a single entry per CDR3 protein. The sample contains some 940,000 distinct CDR3 sequences, almost 30% of which appear only once. The V gene's germline CDR1 is MNHEY and CDR2 SVGAGI. Between the trimmed V and J ends, which lost 6 bases and 6 bases, there was a span of 6 bases. This CDR3 has 12 residues. These data were also reused for a study on T cells of mothers and their children.

The chain is built from TRBV6-5 and TRBJ1-6, with D possibly TRBD1 on 5 matching bases. The receptor was isolated from a woman aged 40 to 49 in good health. The sequenced sample was blood. CDR3 sequence (DNA): TGTGCCAGCAGGCAGGGTAATTCACCCCTCCACTTT. Translated, it gives CASRQGNSPLHF.